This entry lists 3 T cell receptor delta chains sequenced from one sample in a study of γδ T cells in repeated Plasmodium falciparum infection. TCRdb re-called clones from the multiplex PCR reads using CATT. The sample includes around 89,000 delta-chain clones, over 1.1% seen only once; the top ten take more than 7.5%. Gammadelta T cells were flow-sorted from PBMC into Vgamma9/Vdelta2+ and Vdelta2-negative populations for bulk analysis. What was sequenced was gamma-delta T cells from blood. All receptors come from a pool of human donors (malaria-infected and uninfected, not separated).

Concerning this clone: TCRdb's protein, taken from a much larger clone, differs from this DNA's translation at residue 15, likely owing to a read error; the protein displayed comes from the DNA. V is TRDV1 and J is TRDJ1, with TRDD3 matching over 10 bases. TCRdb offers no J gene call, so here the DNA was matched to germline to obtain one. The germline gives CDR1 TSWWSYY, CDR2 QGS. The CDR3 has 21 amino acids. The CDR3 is CALGERGVLGDVSSMERKLIF. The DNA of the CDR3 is TGCGCTCTTGGGGAACGGGGGGTACTGGGGGATGTTTCCTCGATGGAGAGAAAACTCATCTTT.

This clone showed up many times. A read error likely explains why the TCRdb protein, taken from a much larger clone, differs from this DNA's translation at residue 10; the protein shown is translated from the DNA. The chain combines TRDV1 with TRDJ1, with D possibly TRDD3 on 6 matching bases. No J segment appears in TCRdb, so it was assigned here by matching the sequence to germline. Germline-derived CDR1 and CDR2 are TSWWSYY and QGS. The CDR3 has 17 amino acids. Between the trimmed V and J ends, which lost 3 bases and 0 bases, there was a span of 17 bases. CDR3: CALGEPTVGGDTDKLIF. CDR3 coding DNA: TGTGCTCTTGGGGAGCCTACGGTGGGGGGTGACACCGATAAACTCATCTTT.

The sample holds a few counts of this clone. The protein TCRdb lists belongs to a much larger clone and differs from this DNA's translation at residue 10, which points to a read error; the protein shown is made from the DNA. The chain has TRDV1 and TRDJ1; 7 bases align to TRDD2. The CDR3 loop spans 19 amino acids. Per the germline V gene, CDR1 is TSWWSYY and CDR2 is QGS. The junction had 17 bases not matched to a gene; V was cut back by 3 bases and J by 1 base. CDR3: CALGDDYTWVFLPTDKLIF. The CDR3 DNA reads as TGTGCTCTTGGGGATGACTATACGTGGGTGTTCCTACCCACCGATAAACTCATCTTT.